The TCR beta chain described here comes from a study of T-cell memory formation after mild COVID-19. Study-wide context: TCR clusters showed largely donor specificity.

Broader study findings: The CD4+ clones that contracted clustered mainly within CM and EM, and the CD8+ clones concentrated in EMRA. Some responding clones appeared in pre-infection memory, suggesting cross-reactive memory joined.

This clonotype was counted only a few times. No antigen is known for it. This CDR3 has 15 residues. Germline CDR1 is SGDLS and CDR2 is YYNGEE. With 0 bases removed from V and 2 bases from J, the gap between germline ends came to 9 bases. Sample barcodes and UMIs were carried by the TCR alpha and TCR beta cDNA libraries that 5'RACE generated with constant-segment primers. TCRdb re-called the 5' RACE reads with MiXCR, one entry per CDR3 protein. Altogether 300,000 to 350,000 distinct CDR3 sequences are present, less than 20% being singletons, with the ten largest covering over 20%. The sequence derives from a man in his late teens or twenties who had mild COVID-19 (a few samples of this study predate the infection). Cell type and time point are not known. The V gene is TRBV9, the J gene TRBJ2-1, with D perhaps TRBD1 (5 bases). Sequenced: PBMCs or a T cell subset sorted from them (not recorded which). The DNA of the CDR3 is TGTGCCAGCAGCGTAGTTGACAGCCCCTACAATGAGCAGTTCTTC. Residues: CASSVVDSPYNEQFF.